The present T cell receptor (beta chain) was sequenced within a study of shared clonotypes between healthy human individuals. The CDR3 totals 14 residues. Germline V gives CDR1 SGHTA, CDR2 FQGTGA. Trimming removed 5 bases at V and 3 bases at J, with 12 bases between. Whole-study findings and limits: Unshared clonotypes carried lower generation probabilities than those common to all four donors. Researchers sampled only blood; tissue repertoires likely differ.

In the sorted-subset replicate PCRs, approximately 200 ng DNA, 25,000 to 30,000 T cell genomes, was used. Authors' processing steps: Because ImmunoSEQ provided only junction sequences with no quality scores, the filtering differed. Only in-frame clones appear in the TCRdb table, and some are missing; sequencing was by immunoSEQ multiplex PCR. V, J and clone size are those of that table, while D and trimming were read from the DNA. The sample holds 550,000 to 750,000 clones, less than 97% seen once. Concerning this clone itself: Its antigen remains unidentified.

Only CD45RO-negative cells positively selected for CCR7 counted as naive CD8 cells, so terminally differentiated effector memory CD45RA+ cells were excluded. Sequencing was carried out using naive CD8+ T cells sorted from blood. This clonotype was obtained from a woman aged 25 to 39 in good health. The chain recombines TRBV7-3 with TRBJ2-3; tentatively, D is TRBD2 (5 bases). CDR3 DNA: TGTGCCAGCAGCCCCTCGACTAATACAGATACGCAGTATTTT. Its translation is CASSPSTNTDTQYF.